The 32 T cell receptor beta chains below come from one sample, sequenced in a study of cytomegalovirus exposure and HLA in healthy donors. The PCR used 60 Vbeta and 13 Jbeta primers. Produced via immunoSEQ multiplex PCR; TCRdb's table is partial and in-frame only. The data hold 180,000 or so clones, with around 82% observed a single time. The material sequenced was PBMCs. Receptor source: a woman aged 25 to 45 in good health and CMV-seropositive.

The CDR3 reads CSVTQSRETQYF. In nucleotides, the CDR3 is TGCAGCGTTACCCAATCCAGGGAGACCCAGTACTTC. The chain employs TRBV29-1 and TRBJ2-5; D is ambiguous. Trimming cost V 5 bases and J 5 bases, with 12 bases left between them. Germline lookup yields CDR1 SQVTM and CDR2 ANQGSEA. The CDR3 extends over 12 amino acids.

The V call is TRBV7-2, the J call TRBJ2-7, with D possibly matching TRBD1 (6 bases). Trimming cost V 7 bases and J 2 bases, with 15 bases left between them. The CDR3 spans 14 residues. Germline CDR1 is SGHTA and CDR2 is FQGNSA. The CDR3 spells CASMREWGPYEQYF. The CDR3 DNA reads as TGTGCCAGCATGAGGGAGTGGGGGCCCTACGAGCAGTACTTC.

The chain couples TRBV9 to TRBJ2-7, with 8 bases matching TRBD2. CDR1 SGDLS and CDR2 YYNGEE come from the germline V gene. The trim removed 4 bases at V and 4 bases at J, leaving 10 bases unmatched. The CDR3 length is 15 residues. CDR3 amino acids: CASSPRGLVSYEQYF. The CDR3 DNA is TGTGCCAGCAGCCCAAGGGGACTAGTATCTTACGAGCAGTACTTC.

The chain is built from TRBV5-4 and TRBJ2-2; D may be TRBD2 (7 bases). Germline V gene sequence: CDR1 SGHNT, CDR2 YYREEE (reference sequence). V shed 2 bases and J shed 5 bases, with 19 bases lying between them. There are 17 residues in the CDR3. The CDR3, as DNA: TGTGCCAGCAGCTTTTCATTAGGGGGGGGCGTAACCGGGGAGCTGTTTTTT. This translates into CASSFSLGGGVTGELFF.

This chain uses TRBV9 with TRBJ1-1; 10 bases align to TRBD1. The CDR3 totals 16 residues. Per the germline V gene, CDR1 is SGDLS and CDR2 is YYNGEE. The V segment lost 0 bases and the J segment 7 bases; nucleotides outside the gene matches: 9. The DNA for the CDR3 is TGTGCCAGCAGCGTAGTGGGACAGGGGCCTAGAGGTGAAGCTTTCTTT. Its protein is CASSVVGQGPRGEAFF.

The rearrangement uses TRBV11-3 and TRBJ1-1, with D unclear. The V gene lost 6 bases and the J gene lost 4 bases, with 6 bases spanning the gap. The CDR3 is 11 residues long. CDR1 is SGHNT, CDR2 YENEEA, per germline. The CDR3 DNA sequence: TGTGCCAGCAGTGAGGTCACTGAAGCTTTCTTT. This codes for CASSEVTEAFF.

The chain uses TRBV11-3 and TRBJ2-4; 8 bases line up with TRBD1. V trimming: 4 bases; J trimming: 7 bases; junction bases outside the gene matches: 12. CDR3 size: 16 residues. Germline loops: CDR1 SGHNT, CDR2 YENEEA. CDR3 region: CASSSTWDRRENIQYF. In DNA, the CDR3 is TGTGCCAGCAGCTCAACGTGGGACAGGAGGGAGAACATTCAGTACTTC. The full variable domain, with the rest looked up from reference TRBV11-3 and TRBJ2-4, is EAGVVQSPRYKIIEKKQPVAFWCNPISGHNTLYWYLQNLGQGPELLIRYENEEAVDDSQLPKDRFSAERLKGVDSTLKIQPAELGDSAVYLCASSSTWDRRENIQYFGAGTRLSVL.

The rearrangement joins TRBV5-1 to TRBJ2-5, with 11 bases lining up with TRBD1. The CDR3 sequence is 15 residues long. In germline, CDR1 is SGHRS, CDR2 YFSETQ. Trimming removed 1 base from V and 5 bases from J; junction bases left unmatched: 4. CDR3 sequence reads: CASSLRTGGVETQYF. CDR3 DNA: TGCGCCAGCAGCTTGAGGACAGGGGGCGTTGAGACCCAGTACTTC.

The chain recombines TRBV10-3 with TRBJ2-1; perhaps TRBD1 as D (7 bases). Germline-derived CDR1 and CDR2 are ENHRY and SYGVKD. CDR3 length equals 16 residues. Trimming shortened V by 0 bases and J by 8 bases, and 17 bases separated the two germline ends. The CDR3 DNA sequence: TGTGCCATCAGTGAGTCGGGGGGCAAGGGGGCCGATGAGCAGTTCTTC. Its translation is CAISESGGKGADEQFF.

The chain carries TRBV7-2 and TRBJ2-2, with 7 nucleotides matching TRBD1. Per germline, CDR1 SGHTA and CDR2 FQGNSA. V lost 5 bases, J lost 7 bases, and 16 bases stayed unmatched. The CDR3 is 17 residues long. CDR3 loop: CASSATLTGLLGGELFF. The DNA of the CDR3 is TGTGCCAGCAGCGCCACCTTGACAGGGCTCCTTGGCGGGGAGCTGTTTTTT.

This clone has only a few counts. The CDR3 spells CASGTGPRLGEAFF. As DNA, the CDR3 is TGTGCCAGTGGGACAGGTCCCAGGCTGGGTGAAGCTTTCTTT. This chain connects TRBV9 to TRBJ1-1, with 8 nucleotides matching TRBD1. J was trimmed by 7 bases and V by 8 bases; bases with no gene match: 13. Germline assignment: CDR1 SGDLS and CDR2 YYNGEE. The length of the CDR3 is 14 residues.

This sequence joins TRBV18 and TRBJ2-1; D perhaps matches TRBD2 (6 bases). V lost 0 bases, J lost 7 bases, and 13 bases lay in between. The CDR3 runs 15 residues. CDR1 and CDR2 (germline): KGHSH, LQKENI. In DNA form, the CDR3 reads TGTGCCAGCTCACCACCGGCCAGGGCGGGAAATGAGCAGTTCTTC. It encodes CASSPPARAGNEQFF.

This chain uses TRBV7-2 with TRBJ2-2; the D gene is possibly TRBD2 (6 bases). CDR3 size: 14 residues. Trimming shortened V by 3 bases and J by 5 bases, and 10 bases separated the two germline ends. Germline V gives CDR1 SGHTA, CDR2 FQGNSA. CDR3 bases: TGTGCCAGCAGCTTGGAGGGCAGTACCGGGGAGCTGTTTTTT. Protein product: CASSLEGSTGELFF. The full variable domain, rest sourced from reference TRBV7-2 and TRBJ2-2, is GAGVSQSPSNKVTEKGKDVELRCDPISGHTALYWYRQSLGQGLEFLIYFQGNSAPDKSGLPSDRFSAERTGGSVSTLTIQRTQQEDSAVYLCASSLEGSTGELFFGEGSRLTVL.

The chain combines TRBV11-3 with TRBJ2-7; weak D call: TRBD2 (5 bases). V lost 3 bases, J lost 1 base, and 19 bases lay in between. Germline V lookup: CDR1 SGHNT, CDR2 YENEEA. There are 17 residues in the CDR3. The CDR3 loop reads CASSLSRGWKDSYEQYF. The CDR3, as DNA: TGTGCCAGCAGCTTGAGCCGAGGGTGGAAGGATTCCTACGAGCAGTACTTC.

The rearrangement uses TRBV5-1 and TRBJ1-1; the match to TRBD1 covers 8 bases. The CDR3 has 13 amino acids. Germline loops: CDR1 SGHRS, CDR2 YFSETQ. Trimming at V came to 1 base and at J to 5 bases, leaving 1 base not matched to a gene. CDR3 nucleotides: TGCGCCAGCAGCTTGCAGGGGGCGACTGAAGCTTTCTTT. This translates into CASSLQGATEAFF.

CDR3 nucleotides: TGTGCCAGCAGCGCCGGACAGGCCACTCTCCTTGGCTACACCTTC. The encoded protein is CASSAGQATLLGYTF. J is TRBJ1-2 and V is TRBV6-6, with 7 bases lining up with TRBD1. The CDR3 sequence is 15 residues long. Germline loops: CDR1 MNHNY, CDR2 SVGAGI (reference sequence). After removal of 6 bases from V and 7 bases from J, the junction contained 14 bases not matched to a gene.

The chain uses TRBV15 and TRBJ2-5, with D possibly TRBD1 on 6 matching bases. CDR3 size: 13 residues. V was shortened by 5 bases and J by 4 bases, with 11 bases between the two germline ends. Germline values: CDR1 LNHNV, CDR2 YYDKDF (reference sequence). For the CDR3, the DNA is TGTGCCACCAGCTGGGGACATCGAGAGACCCAGTACTTC. Translation: CATSWGHRETQYF.

The rearrangement uses TRBV5-4 and TRBJ1-6; TRBD1 agrees at 12 bases. The trim removed 0 bases at V and 11 bases at J, leaving 6 bases unmatched. CDR1 SGHNT and CDR2 YYREEE come from the germline V gene (reference sequence). This CDR3 spans 16 amino acids. The CDR3 is CASSLAGTGGTTPLHF. The CDR3 DNA follows: TGTGCCAGCAGCTTGGCCGGGACAGGGGGCACGACACCCCTCCACTTT.

The chain is built from TRBV6-5 and TRBJ2-5; TRBD1 matches 11 bases. CDR3 length equals 15 residues. Losses at the gene ends were 0 bases for V and 5 bases for J; bases not matched to a gene: 2. Germline CDR1 MNHEY, CDR2 SVGAGI. This CDR3 is CASSYSDRGQETQYF. CDR3 coding DNA: TGTGCCAGCAGTTACTCGGACAGGGGGCAGGAGACCCAGTACTTC.

The chain is built from TRBV2 and TRBJ2-5; 9 bases map to TRBD1. V lost 6 bases and J lost 2; bases outside the gene matches: 7. Germline assignment: CDR1 SNHLY and CDR2 FYNNEI. This CDR3 has 15 amino acids. CDR3 sequence reads: CASRGRQGEQETQYF. Here the CDR3 DNA reads TGTGCCAGCAGGGGCCGACAGGGGGAACAAGAGACCCAGTACTTC.

V and J are TRBV18 and TRBJ2-4; 7 bases map to TRBD1. The CDR3 runs to 16 residues. CDR1 is KGHSH and CDR2 is LQKENI in the germline V gene. V lost 5 bases, J lost 0 bases, and 7 bases stayed unmatched. The CDR3 DNA reads as TGTGCCAGCTCAACACGACAGGGTGGAGCCAAAAACATTCAGTACTTC. The encoded protein is CASSTRQGGAKNIQYF.

This clone was seen a handful of times. This chain links TRBV21-1 with TRBJ2-2; TRBD2 is the table's D call, not checked against the DNA. TRBV21-1 is tagged as a pseudogene. The CDR3 runs 16 residues. The CDR3, as DNA: TGTGCCAGCAGCAAAGAAACGGTCAATAACACCGGGGAGCTGTTTTTT. Its protein is CASSKETVNNTGELFF.

This chain uses TRBV18 with TRBJ1-1, with 7 positions matching TRBD1. The CDR3 has 15 amino acids. V gave up 2 bases and J gave up 9 bases; unmatched junction bases: 12. The germline gives CDR1 KGHSH, CDR2 LQKENI. The CDR3 loop is CASSPSDRESQKAFF. For the CDR3, the DNA is TGTGCCAGCTCACCAAGCGACAGGGAATCTCAGAAAGCTTTCTTT.

Points on this clone: Other DNA sequences in this sample translate to the same CDR3. The chain combines TRBV18 with TRBJ2-2, with TRBD1 matching over 11 bases. Germline CDR1 is KGHSH and CDR2 is LQKENI. The ends lost 3 bases at V and 5 bases at J; junction bases unmatched: 5. The CDR3 is 16 residues long. In nucleotides, the CDR3 is TGTGCCAGCTCACCCCGAGGACAGGGGGCGACCGGGGAGCTGTTTTTT. Protein product: CASSPRGQGATGELFF.

This chain links TRBV10-3 with TRBJ2-7; 10 bases fit TRBD1. The J segment lost 0 bases and the V segment lost 6 bases, leaving 8 bases of the junction unmatched. Per the germline V gene, CDR1 is ENHRY and CDR2 is SYGVKD. The CDR3 extends over 16 amino acids. The CDR3 DNA follows: TGTGCCATCAGCGACACGACAGGGGGCATCTCCTACGAGCAGTACTTC. Protein: CAISDTTGGISYEQYF.

There are a few counts of this clone. This chain links TRBV5-1 with TRBJ2-7; D is possibly TRBD2 (6 bases). Germline assignment: CDR1 SGHRS and CDR2 YFSETQ. Trimming left V 4 bases short and J 3 bases short, with 17 bases between. The CDR3 is 15 residues long. The CDR3 loop is CASSPPGLSGYEQYF. The CDR3 coding sequence is TGCGCCAGCAGCCCACCGGGACTTTCCGGCTACGAGCAGTACTTC.

This chain uses TRBV9 with TRBJ1-1, with 12 bases that match TRBD1. CDR3 length equals 17 residues. Germline-derived CDR1 and CDR2 are SGDLS and YYNGEE. Trimming removed 3 bases from V and 2 bases from J; junction bases left unmatched: 8. The CDR3 coding sequence is TGTGCCAGCAGCGGGTCCCGGGACAGGGGGCTTAACACTGAAGCTTTCTTT. Translating gives CASSGSRDRGLNTEAFF.

Notes on this clone: Its ends do not fully match the called genes, so a read error is possible. The chain carries TRBV9 and TRBJ1-1; 9 nucleotides align to TRBD1. Germline values: CDR1 SGDLS, CDR2 YYNGEE. This CDR3 contains 12 residues. CDR3 sequence: CFRGQGNTEAFF. DNA of the CDR3: TGCTTCCGGGGACAGGGGAACACTGAAGCTTTCTTT. Looking up the rest from reference TRBV9 and TRBJ1-1 gives the full variable domain: DSGVTQTPKHLITATGQRVTLRCSPRSGDLSVYWYQQSLDQGLQFLIQYYNGEERAKGNILERFSAQQFPDLHSELNLSSLELGDSALYFCFRGQGNTEAFFGQGTRLTVV.

This chain links TRBV2 with TRBJ2-7, with 7 bases that match TRBD1. The V gene's germline CDR1 is SNHLY and CDR2 FYNNEI. The V and J ends lost 2 bases and 0 bases, in that order; junction bases with no gene match: 19. CDR3 length: 20 residues. CDR3 protein: CASSELVSRTGLSASYEQYF. CDR3 DNA: TGTGCCAGCAGTGAACTTGTATCGAGGACAGGCCTCTCCGCCTCCTACGAGCAGTACTTC.

The chain employs TRBV25-1 and TRBJ1-5; 7 nucleotides align to TRBD1. The junction had 4 bases not matched to a gene; V was cut back by 3 bases and J by 5 bases. The germline V gene encodes CDR1 MGHDK and CDR2 SYGVNS. The CDR3 length is 14 residues. CDR3 nucleotide sequence: TGTGCCAGCAGTGAGCCTACAGGGGATCAGCCCCAGCATTTT. Its protein is CASSEPTGDQPQHF.

The chain has TRBV12-5 and TRBJ2-1; D is possibly TRBD2 (6 bases). Trimming shortened V by 1 base and J by 6 bases, and 7 bases separated the two germline ends. This CDR3 contains 13 residues. The germline V gene has CDR1 LGHNT and CDR2 FRNRAP. The CDR3: CASGLGGVNEQFF. The CDR3 DNA follows: TGTGCTAGTGGTTTGGGGGGGGTCAATGAGCAGTTCTTC.

The table lists this clone with a few counts. This sequence joins TRBV25-1 and TRBJ1-2; TRBD1 might be the D (6 bases). The CDR3 runs to 12 residues. Germline CDR1 is MGHDK and CDR2 is SYGVNS. The V end lost 6 bases, the J end lost 2 bases, and 7 bases lay between the germline ends. In nucleotides, the CDR3 is TGTGCCAGCAGCGGACAGAACTATGGCTACACCTTC. It is translated as CASSGQNYGYTF.